Below are 9 T cell receptor beta chains sequenced from a single sample in a study of cytomegalovirus exposure and HLA in healthy donors. Primers for the PCR totalled 60 Vbeta and 13 Jbeta. The table came from immunoSEQ multiplex PCR; TCRdb's copy has only in-frame clones and leaves some out. The table lists 150,000 to 200,000 clones, 83% of them singletons. The sample taken for sequencing was PBMCs. These receptors all stem from a man between 50 and 59 years old in good health and CMV-seronegative.

Here the CDR3 reads CASSVGGASGRKYEQYF. DNA for the CDR3: TGTGCCAGCAGCGTAGGAGGGGCTAGCGGGAGGAAATACGAGCAGTACTTC. V and J are TRBV9 and TRBJ2-7; 11 positions agree with TRBD2. V was pared by 0 bases and J by 4 bases, with 9 bases of the junction left unmatched. Germline assignment: CDR1 SGDLS and CDR2 YYNGEE. This CDR3 has 17 amino acids.

This chain joins TRBV19 and TRBJ2-7; tentative D call: TRBD1 (5 bases). Germline V gives CDR1 LNHDA, CDR2 SQIVND (reference sequence). Trimming took off 1 base at V and 3 bases at J, with 16 bases between the two ends. The CDR3 loop spans 16 amino acids. In DNA form, the CDR3 reads TGTGCCAGTAGTATAGGCAGCCGGCAGGGTGACTACGAGCAGTACTTC. It yields the protein CASSIGSRQGDYEQYF.

This sequence joins TRBV10-3 and TRBJ2-6; weak D call: TRBD1 (6 bases). The CDR3 is 15 residues long. Per the germline V gene, CDR1 is ENHRY and CDR2 is SYGVKD. V lost 2 bases and J lost 2, with 7 bases in between. This chain's CDR3 is CAISEAGAGANVLTF. CDR3 DNA sequence: TGTGCCATCAGTGAGGCAGGGGCTGGGGCCAACGTCCTGACTTTC.

The J gene is TRBJ1-2, the V gene TRBV2; TRBD1 aligns across 9 bases. V was pared by 0 bases and J by 8 bases, with 10 bases of the junction left unmatched. This CDR3 contains 16 residues. Germline loops: CDR1 SNHLY, CDR2 FYNNEI. CDR3: CASSEAMEQGARGYTF. DNA of the CDR3: TGTGCCAGCAGTGAAGCGATGGAACAGGGGGCGAGGGGCTACACCTTC.

The chain links TRBV6-5 to TRBJ1-2; the D gene is possibly TRBD1 (5 bases). The CDR3 spans 13 residues. CDR1 is MNHEY, CDR2 SVGAGI, per germline. Trimming removed 6 bases at V and 0 bases at J, with 8 bases between. The CDR3 DNA follows: TGTGCCAGCAGAAGGGGCACTAACTATGGCTACACCTTC. As protein: CASRRGTNYGYTF.

This clone appeared once. V gene TRBV4-3 combines with J gene TRBJ2-5; TRBD1 might be the D (5 bases). V lost 0 bases, J lost 8 bases, and 19 bases lay in between. There are 16 residues in the CDR3. Germline V gives CDR1 LGHNA, CDR2 YSLEER. The CDR3 is CASSQDRATLETTQYF. Here the CDR3 DNA reads TGCGCCAGCAGCCAAGACAGGGCAACCCTAGAGACAACCCAGTACTTC.

V usage is TRBV6-1 and J usage is TRBJ1-2; 8 positions match TRBD1. Per the germline V gene, CDR1 is MNHNS and CDR2 is SASEGT. J lost 4 bases, V lost 3 bases, and 10 bases had no gene match. This CDR3 contains 16 residues. DNA for the CDR3: TGTGCCAGCAGTGAGTCCGGGACAGGTAACCTCTATGGCTACACCTTC. It translates to CASSESGTGNLYGYTF.

This clone has a single count. V gene TRBV15 combines with J gene TRBJ2-1; perhaps TRBD1 as D (6 bases). From germline, CDR1 is LNHNV and CDR2 YYDKDF (reference sequence). This CDR3 has 15 amino acids. V was pared by 6 bases and J by 3 bases, with 15 bases between. CDR3 in amino acids: CATRESRGNYNEQFF. In DNA, the CDR3 is TGTGCCACCAGAGAAAGCAGGGGAAACTACAATGAGCAGTTCTTC. Complete variable domain (other parts from reference TRBV15 and TRBJ2-1): DAMVIQNPRYQVTQFGKPVTLSCSQTLNHNVMYWYQQKSSQAPKLLFHYYDKDFNNEADTPDNFQSRRPNTSFCFLDIRSPGLGDTAMYLCATRESRGNYNEQFFGPGTRLTVL.

The CDR3 nucleotides read TGTGCCAGCAGCAAGTACCCTACAGGGGACTATGGCTACACCTTC. It is translated as CASSKYPTGDYGYTF. V and J are TRBV7-2 and TRBJ1-2; 7 bases agree with TRBD1. The CDR3 loop spans 15 amino acids. The junction had 9 bases not matched to a gene; V was cut back by 5 bases and J by 3 bases. In germline, CDR1 is SGHTA, CDR2 FQGNSA.